A selection of T cell receptor beta chains follows, all from one sample in a study of blood T cell repertoires in COVID-19. Generated by immunoSEQ multiplex PCR, the TCRdb table keeps only in-frame clones and is missing some. The sample carries around 96,000 clones, about 96% recorded once. The sequenced material came from peripheral blood. Source of these receptors: a human donor with active COVID-19. The donor label of this sample is uncertain. Each CDR3 is given with its conserved first and last residue. D genes are given only for firm matches. Not every row has a clone size; where given, it reads once, few, many or a size class.

clone_size	d_call	j_call	v_call	cdr3_nt	cdr3_aa
NA	TRBD2	TRBJ2-7	TRBV10-3	TGTGCCATCAGTGAGCCCGTTTCTAGCGGGGGAACCTACGAGCAGTACTTC	CAISEPVSSGGTYEQYF
few	TRBD1	TRBJ2-4	TRBV29-1	TGCAGCGTTGTGGGCGGGGTGACAGGGGTCTTCAAAAACATTCAGTACTTC	CSVVGGVTGVFKNIQYF
once	TRBD1	TRBJ1-1	TRBV19	TGTGCCAGTACCCCTAGGGCAGGGGGCTCTGAAGCTTTCTTT	CASTPRAGGSEAFF
once	NA	TRBJ2-3	TRBV19	TGTGCCAGTAGTATAGAGGGCACTAGCACAGATACGCAGTATTTT	CASSIEGTSTDTQYF
NA	TRBD1	TRBJ2-3	TRBV29-1	TGCAGCGCCGGGGACAGAGATACGCAGTATTTT	CSAGDRDTQYF
NA	TRBD1	TRBJ1-4	TRBV28	TGTGCCAGCAGTTGGGGACAGGGGTTAGCTAATGAAAAACTGTTTTTT	CASSWGQGLANEKLFF
NA	TRBD1	TRBJ2-3	TRBV7-2	TGTGCCAGCAGCTCCACAGGGGAGAAGGGGGCGGCAGATACGCAGTATTTT	CASSSTGEKGAADTQYF
NA	TRBD2	TRBJ2-3	TRBV5-1	TGCGCCAGCAGCTTCTGGAATACAGCGGGAGGGCCGGATACGCAGTATTTT	CASSFWNTAGGPDTQYF
NA	NA	TRBJ1-4	TRBV4-2	TGTGCCAGCAGCCAAGCATACAGGAGCACTAATGAAAAACTGTTTTTT	CASSQAYRSTNEKLFF
NA	NA	TRBJ1-5	TRBV6-4	TGTGCCAGCAGTGTGGAGACGGATCAGCCCCAGCATTTT	CASSVETDQPQHF
NA	NA	TRBJ1-2	TRBV3-1/TRBV3-2	TGTGCCAGCAGCCAAGACGTTGGCGGGGGGGATAGCTACACCTTC	CASSQDVGGGDSYTF
NA	TRBD1	TRBJ2-5	TRBV6-4	TGTGCCAGCAGTGTCGACAGGGTAGGGACCCAGTACTTC	CASSVDRVGTQYF
NA	TRBD1	TRBJ1-6	TRBV23-1	TGCGCCAGCAGTCAATCGGGGGCGGTCACAGGGGATTCACCCCTCCACTTT	CASSQSGAVTGDSPLHF
NA	TRBD2	TRBJ2-3	TRBV9	TGTGCCAGCAGCGTAGTCGCTAGCGGCCTCACAGATACGCAGTATTTT	CASSVVASGLTDTQYF
NA	TRBD1	TRBJ1-1	TRBV10-3	TGTGCCATCAGTCTGGGCGCAGGGGGCACTGAAGCTTTCTTT	CAISLGAGGTEAFF
NA	TRBD1	TRBJ1-2	TRBV29-1	TGCAGCGTCCGGACAGGAACTAACTATGGCTACACCTTC	CSVRTGTNYGYTF
NA	TRBD1	TRBJ2-3	TRBV10-3	TGTGCCATCAGCCGGGACAGGGGCACAGATACGCAGTATTTT	CAISRDRGTDTQYF
NA	NA	TRBJ2-7	TRBV19	TGTGCCAGTAGTACGGGGAGCTACGAGCAGTACTTC	CASSTGSYEQYF
NA	NA	TRBJ1-3	TRBV19	TGTGCCAGTCATTCAGGGGTGTCTGGAAACACCATATATTTT	CASHSGVSGNTIYF
NA	TRBD1	TRBJ1-4	TRBV25-1	TGTGCCAGCAGTGATAACAGGGGGCAGGGTTGGGAAAAACTGTTTTTT	CASSDNRGQGWEKLFF
NA	NA	TRBJ2-3	TRBV5-1	TGCGCCAGCAAAAGGCCCCAGGGATACACAGATACGCAGTATTTT	CASKRPQGYTDTQYF
once	TRBD1	TRBJ2-7	TRBV10-3	TGTGCCATCAGTGAGTTTGGGCAGGGGGACTACGAGCAGTACTTC	CAISEFGQGDYEQYF
few	NA	TRBJ2-7	TRBV18	TGTGCCAGCTCACCACCTTCTCTTCCGGGATTAGACTTC	CASSPPSLPGLDF
NA	TRBD1	TRBJ2-2	TRBV9	TGTGCCAGCAGCGCCTCAGGGGGAGCGAACACCGGGGAGCTGTTTTTT	CASSASGGANTGELFF
NA	NA	TRBJ1-1	TRBV7-8	TGTGCCAGCAGCTTTCGGAAGAGGATACGCACTGAAGCTTTCTTT	CASSFRKRIRTEAFF
once	TRBD2	TRBJ2-2	TRBV3-1/TRBV3-2	TGTGCCAGCAGCCCCTCTAGCGGGGGGGTCAGAACCGGGGAGCTGTTTTTT	CASSPSSGGVRTGELFF
NA	TRBD1	TRBJ1-1	TRBV20-1	TGCAGTGCTAGTAAGGGACAGGTAGCCCCAGCTTTCTTT	CSASKGQVAPAFF
NA	TRBD2	TRBJ2-1	TRBV7-8	TGTGCCAGCAGCCGGGGGGGAAATGAGCAGTTCTTC	CASSRGGNEQFF
NA	NA	TRBJ2-7	TRBV6-5	TGTGCCAGCCAACTGATATGGACCGGGGGGCACGAGCAGTACTTC	CASQLIWTGGHEQYF
NA	TRBD2	TRBJ2-1	TRBV20-1	TGCAGTGCTAGTACGACTAGCGGACCCTACAATGAGCAGTTCTTC	CSASTTSGPYNEQFF
NA	TRBD1	TRBJ1-1	TRBV19	TGTGCCAGTATAAAAGGACCAGGGGGGCTAGGGACTGAAGCTTTCTTT	CASIKGPGGLGTEAFF
NA	NA	TRBJ1-1	TRBV6-5	TGTGCCAGCAGTCCAAAAATGAACACTGAAGCTTTCTTT	CASSPKMNTEAFF
NA	TRBD1	TRBJ1-6	TRBV5-1	TGCGCCAGCAGCGTGCAGGGGGCAGAGGGTTCACCCCTCCACTTT	CASSVQGAEGSPLHF
NA	TRBD2	TRBJ2-2	TRBV29-1	TGCAGCGTTGCGGCTAGCGGGGGGGCCGGGGAGCTGTTTTTT	CSVAASGGAGELFF
NA	NA	TRBJ2-1	TRBV29-1	TGCAGCGTTGAAGATCCACGGAGGGGCTCTCCGAATGAGCAGTTCTTC	CSVEDPRRGSPNEQFF
NA	TRBD1	TRBJ1-1	TRBV28	TGTGCCAGCAGTAAACCGGGGACAGGGGACACTGAAGCTTTCTTT	CASSKPGTGDTEAFF
NA	NA	TRBJ2-3	TRBV2	TGTGCCAGCAGTGCCGGGGAGGCAACCACAGATACGCAGTATTTT	CASSAGEATTDTQYF
NA	TRBD1	TRBJ2-1	TRBV15	TGTGCCACCAGCAGGATACCGGGACAGTACAATGAGCAGTTCTTC	CATSRIPGQYNEQFF
NA	NA	TRBJ2-2	TRBV28	TGTGCCAGCAGTTTGTCGGGCCGAGGGTTTCACGGGGAGCTGTTTTTT	CASSLSGRGFHGELFF